This record covers a single T cell receptor beta chain. The sample originates from a study of cytomegalovirus exposure and HLA in healthy donors. The table came from immunoSEQ multiplex PCR; TCRdb's copy has only in-frame clones and leaves some out. The profile shows tens of thousands of clones, approximately 93% of them singletons. Material for sequencing was PBMCs. The origin of this receptor is a woman aged 25 to 39 in good health and CMV-seronegative.

DNA of the CDR3: TGCGCCAGCAGCCCCAAAGTGGGAGTGTCGTCAGGAGGGGCCGGGGAGCTGTTTTTT. This codes for CASSPKVGVSSGGAGELFF. The chain employs TRBV4-3 and TRBJ2-2, with D possibly TRBD2 on 6 matching bases. Germline values: CDR1 LGHNA, CDR2 YSLEER. The CDR3 length is 19 residues. V was trimmed by 4 bases and J by 6 bases, leaving 27 bases between them.